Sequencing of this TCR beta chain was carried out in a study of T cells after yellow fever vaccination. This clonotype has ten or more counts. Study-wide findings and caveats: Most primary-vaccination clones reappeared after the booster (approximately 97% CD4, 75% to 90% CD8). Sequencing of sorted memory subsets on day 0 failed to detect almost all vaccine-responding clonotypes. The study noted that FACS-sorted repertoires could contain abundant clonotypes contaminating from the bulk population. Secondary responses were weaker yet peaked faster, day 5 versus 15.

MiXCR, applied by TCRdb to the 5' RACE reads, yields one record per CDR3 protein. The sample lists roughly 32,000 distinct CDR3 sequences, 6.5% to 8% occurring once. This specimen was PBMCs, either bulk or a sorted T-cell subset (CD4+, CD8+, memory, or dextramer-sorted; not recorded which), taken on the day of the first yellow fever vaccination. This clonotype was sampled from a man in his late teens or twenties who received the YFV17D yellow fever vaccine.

For the CDR3, the DNA is TGTGCCAGCTCACCACGGACAGGGGGCTATGGCTACACCTTC. Encoded protein: CASSPRTGGYGYTF. The genes are TRBV18 and TRBJ1-2, with 10 bases that match TRBD1. V shed 1 base, J shed 4 bases, and the junction held 0 bases outside the gene matches. Germline CDR1 KGHSH, CDR2 LQKENI. The CDR3 length is 14 residues.